Listed here are 24 T cell receptor beta chains from one sample, sequenced in a study of T cells after yellow fever vaccination. TCRdb re-analysed the 5' RACE reads in MiXCR, keeping a single row per CDR3 protein. Here the sample spans some 600,000 distinct CDR3 sequences, over 9% being singletons. Material: PBMCs, obtained on the day of the yellow fever booster vaccination. The receptors come from a man aged 30 to 45 who received the YFV17D yellow fever vaccine.

This clonotype was observed a handful of times. The genes are TRBV12-3 or TRBV12-4 and TRBJ2-1, with a tentative D call TRBD2 (5 bases). The CDR3 has 12 residues. Trimming stripped 5 bases from V and 12 bases from J, with 14 bases between. CDR3 nucleotides: TGTGCCAGCAGTCTTTGGAGTGAGGGGCAGTTCTTC. Its protein is CASSLWSEGQFF.

This clonotype was counted between two and nine times. The chain links TRBV7-2 to TRBJ2-3; maybe TRBD1 (6 bases). This CDR3 region has 15 residues. Germline lookup yields CDR1 SGHTA and CDR2 FQGNSA. With 10 bases removed from V and 1 base from J, the gap between germline ends came to 18 bases. As DNA, the CDR3 is TGTGCCATTTCAGCACAGGGCTCTGGCACAGATACGCAGTATTTT. Amino acid sequence: CAISAQGSGTDTQYF.

In this sample, this clonotype turned up many times. This chain uses TRBV28 with TRBJ2-2; D uncertain. This CDR3 spans 14 amino acids. Per germline, CDR1 MDHEN and CDR2 SYDVKM. Trimming stripped 6 bases from V and 6 bases from J, with 14 bases between. This CDR3 reads CASSSGSMPGELFF. CDR3 DNA sequence: TGTGCCAGCAGCTCCGGGTCCATGCCCGGGGAGCTGTTTTTT.

The genes are TRBV4-3 and TRBJ2-1; D is perhaps TRBD1 (5 bases). The CDR3 is 16 amino acids. Germline V gives CDR1 LGHNA, CDR2 YSLEER. Trimming stripped 3 bases from V and 5 bases from J, with 17 bases between. CDR3 amino acids: CASSQLLTGLNNEQFF. CDR3 in DNA: TGCGCCAGCAGCCAGCTACTCACAGGTCTTAACAATGAGCAGTTCTTC.

The rearrangement joins TRBV10-3 to TRBJ2-1; 14 nucleotides align to TRBD2. Germline CDR1 ENHRY, CDR2 SYGVKD. CDR3 length equals 19 residues. Trimming removed 4 bases from V and 0 bases from J; junction bases left unmatched: 8. The CDR3 DNA is TGTGCCATCAGTGTCCCGCCCGGGACTAGCGGGAGCTCCTACAATGAGCAGTTCTTC. This encodes CAISVPPGTSGSSYNEQFF.

This chain connects TRBV4-2 to TRBJ2-3, with TRBD2 matching 12 bases. CDR1 and CDR2 from the germline V gene are LGHNA and YNFKEQ. The V and J ends lost 4 bases and 2 bases, in that order; junction bases with no gene match: 4. CDR3 size: 16 residues. CDR3 in amino acids: CASSLGLAGYTDTQYF. CDR3 nucleotides: TGTGCCAGCAGCCTCGGACTAGCGGGATACACAGATACGCAGTATTTT.

This clonotype occurred once. This chain connects TRBV4-3 to TRBJ2-1; D may be TRBD2 (5 bases). V shed 0 bases and J shed 5 bases, with 11 bases lying between them. The CDR3 is made up of 15 amino acids. In germline, CDR1 is LGHNA, CDR2 YSLEER. The CDR3 loop reads CASSQDISGNNEQFF. CDR3 DNA: TGCGCCAGCAGCCAAGATATAAGCGGAAACAATGAGCAGTTCTTC.

The chain recombines TRBV29-1 with TRBJ1-4; TRBD1 aligns across 7 bases. Trimming cost V 7 bases and J 8 bases; bases outside gene matches: 7. The CDR3 has 12 amino acids. Per the germline V gene, CDR1 is SQVTM and CDR2 is ANQGSEA. CDR3: CSAHRGGEKLFF. The CDR3 DNA reads TGCAGCGCCCACAGGGGTGGAGAAAAACTGTTTTTT.

V gene TRBV12-3 or TRBV12-4 combines with J gene TRBJ2-5, with 8 bases matching TRBD1. The length of the CDR3 is 15 residues. The J segment lost 3 bases and the V segment lost 7 bases, leaving 10 bases of the junction unmatched. CDR3 DNA sequence: TGTGCCAGCACCCCCGCCGGGACAGGAGAAGAGACCCAGTACTTC. Its translation is CASTPAGTGEETQYF.

The chain employs TRBV28 and TRBJ2-3; D is perhaps TRBD1 or TRBD2 (5 bases each). Germline CDR1 and CDR2: MDHEN and SYDVKM. The ends were cut back, 7 bases at V and 5 bases at J, with 13 bases in the middle. This CDR3 has 13 amino acids. CDR3 sequence reads: CASMGELKDTQYF. The DNA of the CDR3 is TGTGCCAGCATGGGGGAGTTGAAAGATACGCAGTATTTT.

This clonotype turned up a few times. The chain is built from TRBV20-1 and TRBJ2-2; D is unresolved. The CDR3 sequence is 14 residues long. The germline gives CDR1 DFQATT, CDR2 SNEGSKA (reference sequence). Trimming took off 6 bases at V and 3 bases at J, with 14 bases between the two ends. CDR3 in amino acids: CSAPLLRDTGELFF. The DNA for the CDR3 is TGCAGTGCCCCTCTCTTACGAGACACCGGGGAGCTGTTTTTT.

This clonotype was counted a few times. The chain employs TRBV27 and TRBJ1-6; weak D call: TRBD1 (6 bases). This CDR3 has 20 amino acids. Trimming stripped 1 base from V and 9 bases from J, with 28 bases between. Germline V gives CDR1 MNHEY, CDR2 SMNVEV (reference sequence). The CDR3 DNA follows: TGTGCCAGCAGTTTATTCCCCTTCCGATACGAAGGGGGGGGAAGTTCACCCCTCCACTTT. As protein: CASSLFPFRYEGGGSSPLHF.

The chain links TRBV5-4 to TRBJ2-1, with 13 bases that match TRBD2. The CDR3 spans 15 residues. Germline trimming cut 2 bases from V and 9 bases from J; bases unmatched to any gene: 5. The germline V gene encodes CDR1 SGHNT and CDR2 YYREEE (reference sequence). This chain's CDR3 is CASSFGLAGVLEQFF. The DNA for the CDR3 is TGTGCCAGCAGCTTTGGACTAGCGGGAGTGCTTGAGCAGTTCTTC.

As for this clonotype: Sequence at one end of the junction differs from germline and may be a read error. This chain joins TRBV20-1 and TRBJ2-5, with D uncertain. This CDR3 comprises 12 residues. Germline V gene data show CDR1 as DFQATT and CDR2 as SNEGSKA (reference sequence). CDR3 DNA: TGCAGTGCTTCGCTGGGCGGAGAGGCCCAGTACTTC. Encoded protein: CSASLGGEAQYF.

This clonotype was counted only a few times. The CDR3 region is CSARDGGPTEAFF. CDR3 sequence (DNA): TGCAGTGCTAGAGATGGGGGGCCCACTGAAGCTTTCTTT. V usage is TRBV20-1 and J usage is TRBJ1-1; possibly TRBD1 for D (6 bases). CDR1 is DFQATT, CDR2 SNEGSKA, per germline (reference sequence). V shed 0 bases and J shed 4 bases, with 9 bases lying between them. The CDR3 is 13 residues long.

This clonotype is a singleton in its sample. DNA for the CDR3: TGTGCCAGCAGCTTCCCCGGACTAGCGGGAGGGTACGAGCAGTACTTC. Translation: CASSFPGLAGGYEQYF. This rearrangement joins TRBV7-8 to TRBJ2-7; 15 nucleotides align to TRBD2. The CDR3 has 16 amino acids. V trimming: 3 bases; J trimming: 4 bases; junction bases outside the gene matches: 4. The germline V gene encodes CDR1 SGHVS and CDR2 FQNEAQ. Drawing the rest from reference TRBV7-8 and TRBJ2-7, the complete variable domain is GAGVSQSPRYKVAKRGQDVALRCDPISGHVSLFWYQQALGQGPEFLTYFQNEAQLDKSGLPSDRFFAERPEGSVSTLKIQRTQQEDSAVYLCASSFPGLAGGYEQYFGPGTRLTVT.

This chain joins TRBV4-3 and TRBJ2-7; tentatively, D is TRBD1 or TRBD2 (7 bases each). Trimming removed 4 bases from V and 2 bases from J, with 15 bases in between. The CDR3 is made up of 15 amino acids. The germline CDR1 and CDR2 sequences are LGHNA and YSLEER. The DNA of the CDR3 is TGCGCCAGCAGCCGTATGACAGGGACTACCTACGAGCAGTACTTC. Protein sequence: CASSRMTGTTYEQYF.

CDR3 in DNA: TGTGCCAGCAGCCTAAGAACTGCCGGGACTTTGAATGGCTACACCTTC. Protein: CASSLRTAGTLNGYTF. V is TRBV7-2 and J is TRBJ1-2, with D tentatively TRBD1 (5 bases). From germline, CDR1 is SGHTA and CDR2 FQGNSA. V was shortened by 5 bases and J by 6 bases, with 22 bases between the two germline ends. This CDR3 is built from 16 residues.

This clonotype has ten or more counts. This chain links TRBV9 with TRBJ2-5, with TRBD2 matching over 7 bases. This CDR3 comprises 17 residues. CDR1 is SGDLS and CDR2 is YYNGEE in the germline V gene. V gave up 0 bases and J gave up 4 bases; unmatched junction bases: 12. The DNA for the CDR3 is TGTGCCAGCAGCGTAGCACCCCTTTCGGGAGGAATAGAGACCCAGTACTTC. Translated: CASSVAPLSGGIETQYF.

This clonotype was observed a handful of times. The chain recombines TRBV7-9 with TRBJ2-7, with TRBD1 identical over 8 bases. With V trimmed by 5 bases and J by 4 bases, 13 bases remained unmatched. Germline V CDR1 and CDR2: SEHNR, FQNEAQ (reference sequence). This CDR3 contains 16 residues. This CDR3 is CASSPHRTGISYEQYF. For the CDR3, the DNA is TGTGCCAGCAGCCCCCATCGGACAGGGATATCGTACGAGCAGTACTTC.

Regarding this clonotype: A read error may account for a junction end that differs from germline. The rearrangement joins TRBV20-1 to TRBJ2-3; TRBD2 matches 13 bases. The CDR3 spans 14 residues. Germline CDR1 is DFQATT and CDR2 is SNEGSKA (reference sequence). CDR3 nucleotides: TGCTGTGCCGGACTAGCGGGAGCTCCAGATACGCAGTATTTT. Residues: CCAGLAGAPDTQYF.

The V and J genes are TRBV3-1 and TRBJ2-7; D remains unclear. The CDR3 totals 14 residues. CDR1 and CDR2 from the germline V gene are LGHDT and YNNKEL (reference sequence). V lost 0 bases and J 13 bases, leaving 19 bases between the germline ends. The CDR3 DNA sequence: TGTGCCAGCAGCCAAGATACCTCTAGAAACCCCGGATACTTC. Translating it yields CASSQDTSRNPGYF.

The chain is built from TRBV7-9 and TRBJ1-2; a possible D gene is TRBD1 (5 bases). The CDR3 totals 13 residues. Trimming shortened V by 1 base and J by 8 bases, and 11 bases separated the two germline ends. Germline CDR1 and CDR2: SEHNR and FQNEAQ (reference sequence). The CDR3 reads CASSLGDWAGYTF. In nucleotides, the CDR3 is TGTGCCAGCAGCTTAGGGGACTGGGCCGGCTACACCTTC.

This clonotype was counted between two and nine times. This sequence joins TRBV27 and TRBJ2-3; TRBD2 aligns across 9 bases. The CDR3 is 17 amino acids. Germline CDR1 MNHEY, CDR2 SMNVEV (reference sequence). V lost 3 bases to trimming and J lost 0 bases; unmatched junction nucleotides: 7. CDR3 sequence: CASSFLSGRPSTDTQYF. CDR3 DNA: TGTGCCAGCAGTTTCCTTAGCGGGAGACCTAGCACAGATACGCAGTATTTT.